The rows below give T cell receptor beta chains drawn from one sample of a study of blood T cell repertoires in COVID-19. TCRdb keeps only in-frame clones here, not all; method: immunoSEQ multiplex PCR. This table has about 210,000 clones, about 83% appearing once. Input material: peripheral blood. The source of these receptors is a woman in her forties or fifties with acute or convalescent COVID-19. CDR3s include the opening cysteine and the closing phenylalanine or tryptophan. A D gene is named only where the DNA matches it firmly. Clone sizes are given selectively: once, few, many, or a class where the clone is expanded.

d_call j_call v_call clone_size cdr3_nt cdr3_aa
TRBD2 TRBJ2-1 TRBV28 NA TGTGCCAGCAGTCAAATACTAGCGGGAGTGAATGAGCAGTTCTTC CASSQILAGVNEQFF
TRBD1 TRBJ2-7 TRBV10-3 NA TGTGCCATCAGTGGTGGTCAGGGGGCGAGGGAGCAGTACTTC CAISGGQGAREQYF
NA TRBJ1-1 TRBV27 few TGTGCCACCGAGTTGGGAGGGGTGGCTTTCTTT CATELGGVAFF
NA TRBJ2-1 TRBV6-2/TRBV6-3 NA TGTGCCAGCAGCCTCGGGATCCAGAAGCAGTTCTTC CASSLGIQKQFF
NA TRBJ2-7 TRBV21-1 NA TGTGCCAGCAGCAACTTATACGAGCAGTACTTC CASSNLYEQYF
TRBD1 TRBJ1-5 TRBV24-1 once TGTGCCACCAGTGATAAGGGGACAGGCGGGAGGCCCCAGCATTTT CATSDKGTGGRPQHF
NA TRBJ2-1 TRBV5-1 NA TGCGCCAGCAGCCCCTTGACTGCCCCGAGCTCCTACAATGAGCAGTTCTTC CASSPLTAPSSYNEQFF
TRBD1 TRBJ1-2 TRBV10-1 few TGCGCCACTTTTTATTACAGGGGTCCCCACAATGTTGCGACTATGGCTACACTCGACTATGGCTACACCTTC CATFYYRGPHNVATMATLDYGYTF
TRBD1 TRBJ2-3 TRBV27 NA TGTGCCAGCAGTTCTGACAGGGGAGATACGCAGTATTTT CASSSDRGDTQYF
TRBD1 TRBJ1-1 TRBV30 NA TGTGCCTGGAGTTCGAGTGAGGGGGCAGGAGCTTTCTTT CAWSSSEGAGAFF
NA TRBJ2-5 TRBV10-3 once TGTGCCATCAGACCAGGCACGGATAACCAAGAGACCCAGTACTTC CAIRPGTDNQETQYF
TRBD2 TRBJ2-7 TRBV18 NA TGTGCCAGCTCACCCGTCGGAGCGGGAGCCTACGAGCAGTACTTC CASSPVGAGAYEQYF
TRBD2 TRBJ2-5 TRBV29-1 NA TGCAGCGTTGAACTTTCCTGGGGGACTACACAAGAGACCCAGTACTTC CSVELSWGTTQETQYF
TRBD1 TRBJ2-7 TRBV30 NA TGTGCCTGGAGTCAGGACAGGGGAGAACCCTACGAGCAGTACTTC CAWSQDRGEPYEQYF
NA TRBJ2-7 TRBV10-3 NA TGTGCCATCAGTGATCTAGGGGCAGGGTTAAACTACGAGCAGTACTTC CAISDLGAGLNYEQYF
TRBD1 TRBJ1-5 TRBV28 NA TGTGCCAGCAGGTACAGGGGGCAGGGCAATCAGCCCCAGCATTTT CASRYRGQGNQPQHF
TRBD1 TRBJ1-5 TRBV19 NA TGTGCCAGTAGCCTTCCACAGGGGCGGGATCAGCCCCAGCATTTT CASSLPQGRDQPQHF
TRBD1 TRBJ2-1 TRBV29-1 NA TGCAGCGGCAAGGGGGCTGCCTACAATGAGCAGTTCTTC CSGKGAAYNEQFF
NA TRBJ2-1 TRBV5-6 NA TGTGCCAGCAGCACCGGGATCCCCGGTGAGCAGTTCTTC CASSTGIPGEQFF
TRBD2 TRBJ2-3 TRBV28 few TGTGCCAGCAGTTTTGGGCTAGCGGGAGATACGCAGTATTTT CASSFGLAGDTQYF
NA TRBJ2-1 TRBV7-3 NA TGTGCCAGCAGCTTAATGGGCGGGGATGAGCAGTTCTTC CASSLMGGDEQFF
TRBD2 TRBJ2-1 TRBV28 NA TGTGCCAGCAGTTTCTTAGCGGGAGTCAAGTACAATGAGCAGTTCTTC CASSFLAGVKYNEQFF
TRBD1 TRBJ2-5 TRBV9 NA TGTGCCAGCAGCCGGACAGGGGCCTTAGAGACCCAGTACTTC CASSRTGALETQYF
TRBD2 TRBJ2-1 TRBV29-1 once TGCAGCGTTGCACTAGCGGGATACAATGAGCAGTTCTTC CSVALAGYNEQFF
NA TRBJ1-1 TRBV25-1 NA TGTGCCAGCAGCAACAGGGTGCTAAGCACTGAAGCTTTCTTT CASSNRVLSTEAFF
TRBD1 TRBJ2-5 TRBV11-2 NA TGTGCCAGCAGCCAGGGGACAGGGGGAGAGACCCAGTACTTC CASSQGTGGETQYF
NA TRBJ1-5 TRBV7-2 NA TGTGCCAGCAGCTTAGGCCCGTACCGGGGGGGGGCCGATCAGCCCCAGCATTTT CASSLGPYRGGADQPQHF
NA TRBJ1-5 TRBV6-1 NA TGTGCCAGCAGTGAAGCGCTTCGTCGGCAGGGAGGGCAGCCCCAGCATTTT CASSEALRRQGGQPQHF
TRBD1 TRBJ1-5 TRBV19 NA TGTGCCAGTAGTATTAAGACAGGGGGCAATCAGCCCCAGCATTTT CASSIKTGGNQPQHF
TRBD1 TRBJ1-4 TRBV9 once TGTGCCAGCAGCGTAGATTTCCGACAGGGCGGTGAGGAAAAACTGTTTTTT CASSVDFRQGGEEKLFF
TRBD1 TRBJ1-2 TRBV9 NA TGTGCCAGCAGCCACGAGACAGGGGTTGACTATGGCTACACCTTC CASSHETGVDYGYTF
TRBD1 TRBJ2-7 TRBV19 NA TGTGCCAGTAGTCCCCGGGGACAGGACAACTACGAGCAGTACTTC CASSPRGQDNYEQYF
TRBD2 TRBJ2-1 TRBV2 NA TGTGCCAGCACTCCCCCCGGGACTAGCGGGATACGTGAGCAGTTCTTC CASTPPGTSGIREQFF
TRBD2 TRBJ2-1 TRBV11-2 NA TGTGCCAGCAGCCCGCGGACTAGCGGCCTATACAATGAGCAGTTCTTC CASSPRTSGLYNEQFF
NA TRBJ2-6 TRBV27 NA TGTGCCAGCTCATATAGCTCTGGGGCCAACGTCCTGACTTTC CASSYSSGANVLTF
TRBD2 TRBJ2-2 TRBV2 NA TGTGCCAGCAGTCAGACTAGCGGAATTAACACCGGGGAGCTGTTTTTT CASSQTSGINTGELFF
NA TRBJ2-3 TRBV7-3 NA TGTGCCAGCAGCCTGATGGGCCAAGGTGGGGATACGCAGTATTTT CASSLMGQGGDTQYF
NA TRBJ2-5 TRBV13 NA TGTGCCAGCAGACATGCGGAAAACCAAGAGACCCAGTACTTC CASRHAENQETQYF
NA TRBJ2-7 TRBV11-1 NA TGTGCCAGCAGCCTGGCGGGGGCGGCCCCCTACGAGCAGTACTTC CASSLAGAAPYEQYF
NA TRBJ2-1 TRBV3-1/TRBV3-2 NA TGTGCCAGCAGCCAACGGCAGGACAATGAGCAGTTCTTC CASSQRQDNEQFF
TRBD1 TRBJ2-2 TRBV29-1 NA TGCAGCCCTGGACAGGGCGAATGGACCGGGGAGCTGTTTTTT CSPGQGEWTGELFF
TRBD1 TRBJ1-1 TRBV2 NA TGTGCCAGCAGGGACAGGCTGAACACTGAAGCTTTCTTT CASRDRLNTEAFF
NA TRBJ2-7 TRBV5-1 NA TGCGCCAGCAGCTTGGGACAGGTGAGACTCTACGAGCAGTACTTC CASSLGQVRLYEQYF
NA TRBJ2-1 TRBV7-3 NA TGTGCCAGCAGCTTAAGATCCCGACAGGAGGCCTACAATGAGCAGTTCTTC CASSLRSRQEAYNEQFF
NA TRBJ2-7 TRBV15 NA TGTGCCACCAGCAGAGAACAGGGAAGCTCCTACGAGCAGTACTTC CATSREQGSSYEQYF
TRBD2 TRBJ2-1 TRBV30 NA TGTGCCTGGAGTCCCGGGGAGGGGAGGTACAATGAGCAGTTCTTC CAWSPGEGRYNEQFF
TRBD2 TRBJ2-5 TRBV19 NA TGTGCCAGTAGTATCCCAGGACTAGCGGGTAAAGAGACCCAGTACTTC CASSIPGLAGKETQYF
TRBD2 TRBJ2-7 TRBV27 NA TGTGCCAGCAGTTTAGGAGCGGGAGGGGGAATCTCCTACGAGCAGTACTTC CASSLGAGGGISYEQYF
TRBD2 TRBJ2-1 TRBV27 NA TGTGCCAGCAGTTTATTGTACAGAGCGGGAGCAAGAGATGATGAGCAGTTCTTC CASSLLYRAGARDDEQFF
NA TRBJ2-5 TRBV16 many TGTGCCAGCAGCCATCCCCGGACAGCTCAAGAGACCCAGTACTTC CASSHPRTAQETQYF
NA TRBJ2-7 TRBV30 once TGTGCCTGGTCCACTAGCTGGCACGAGCAGTACTTC CAWSTSWHEQYF
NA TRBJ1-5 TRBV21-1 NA TGTGCCAGCAGCAAAGACAAAAGGGACAGGGGTCCTTATAGCAATCAGCCCCAGCATTTT CASSKDKRDRGPYSNQPQHF
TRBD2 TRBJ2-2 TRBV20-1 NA TGCAGTGCTAGTCGCGGGAGGTTGAACACCGGGGAGCTGTTTTTT CSASRGRLNTGELFF
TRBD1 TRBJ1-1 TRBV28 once TGTGCCAGCAGAACAGGGGGCGCGCAGGGGACTGAAGCTTTCTTT CASRTGGAQGTEAFF
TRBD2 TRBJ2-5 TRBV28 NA TGTGCCAGCAGTTTTAATGGGGGGGACCCAGTGGGGTTGGAGACCCAGTACTTC CASSFNGGDPVGLETQYF
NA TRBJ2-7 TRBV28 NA TGTGCCAGCAGCTATTACGGGGACATCCGTACCTACGAGCAGTACTTC CASSYYGDIRTYEQYF
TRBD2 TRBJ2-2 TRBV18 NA TGTGCCAGCTCACCACCGGGGAGGGAGGCGAACACCGGGGAGCTGTTTTTT CASSPPGREANTGELFF
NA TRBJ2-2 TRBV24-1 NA TGTGCCACCAGTGATTTTCAAACCGGGGAGCTGTTTTTT CATSDFQTGELFF